Listed below are T cell receptor beta chains from one sample, sequenced in a study of blood T cell repertoires in COVID-19. Only in-frame clones appear in the TCRdb table, and some are missing; sequencing was by immunoSEQ multiplex PCR. The table shows 100,000 to 150,000 clones, with about 87% occurring only once. Material: peripheral blood. These receptors all stem from a middle-aged man with acute or convalescent COVID-19. Each CDR3 is given with its conserved first and last residue. A D gene is named only where the DNA matches it firmly. The listing skips clone size in some rows; elsewhere it reads once, few, many or a size class.

v_gene: TRBV28
j_gene: TRBJ1-1
d_gene: -
abundance: -
CDR3aa: CASSLYGQAFF
CDR3nt: TGTGCCAGCAGTTTATATGGCCAAGCTTTCTTT

v_gene: TRBV30
j_gene: TRBJ1-6
d_gene: TRBD1
abundance: -
CDR3aa: CAWTPDGQGFPLHF
CDR3nt: TGTGCCTGGACGCCCGACGGACAGGGCTTTCCCCTCCACTTT

v_gene: TRBV10-3
j_gene: TRBJ1-1
d_gene: -
abundance: -
CDR3aa: CAISKGGGRNTEAFF
CDR3nt: TGTGCCATCAGCAAGGGGGGAGGGAGGAACACTGAAGCTTTCTTT

v_gene: TRBV29-1
j_gene: TRBJ1-2
d_gene: -
abundance: -
CDR3aa: CSVERIGLSGRTPTYYGYTF
CDR3nt: TGCAGCGTTGAAAGGATAGGTCTCTCGGGAAGGACCCCAACCTACTATGGCTACACCTTC

v_gene: TRBV7-8
j_gene: TRBJ1-1
d_gene: -
abundance: -
CDR3aa: CASSLVGGDTEAFF
CDR3nt: TGTGCCAGCAGCTTAGTCGGGGGAGACACTGAAGCTTTCTTT

v_gene: TRBV11-2
j_gene: TRBJ2-7
d_gene: -
abundance: few
CDR3aa: CASSLDGQVTTYEQYF
CDR3nt: TGTGCCAGCAGCTTAGATGGCCAGGTTACCACCTACGAGCAGTACTTC

v_gene: TRBV6-5
j_gene: TRBJ1-3
d_gene: -
abundance: -
CDR3aa: CASGRAGSGNTIYF
CDR3nt: TGTGCCAGCGGGAGGGCGGGCTCTGGAAACACCATATATTTT

v_gene: TRBV3-1/TRBV3-2
j_gene: TRBJ1-1
d_gene: -
abundance: -
CDR3aa: CASSTWGQGTEAFF
CDR3nt: TGTGCCAGCAGCACCTGGGGGCAGGGAACTGAAGCTTTCTTT

v_gene: TRBV5-6
j_gene: TRBJ1-1
d_gene: TRBD1
abundance: -
CDR3aa: CASSSVDRAAAEAFF
CDR3nt: TGTGCCAGCAGCTCCGTAGACAGGGCCGCCGCTGAAGCTTTCTTT

v_gene: TRBV19
j_gene: TRBJ1-2
d_gene: -
abundance: -
CDR3aa: CASSIHSNYTF
CDR3nt: TGTGCCAGTAGTATACACAGTAACTACACCTTC

v_gene: TRBV19
j_gene: TRBJ1-1
d_gene: -
abundance: -
CDR3aa: CASSMEGGGAAEAFF
CDR3nt: TGTGCCAGTAGTATGGAGGGGGGGGGAGCCGCTGAAGCTTTCTTT

v_gene: TRBV27
j_gene: TRBJ1-6
d_gene: -
abundance: -
CDR3aa: CASSSRPPSFSSYNSPLHF
CDR3nt: TGTGCCAGCAGTTCCCGCCCACCCTCTTTCAGCTCCTATAATTCACCCCTCCACTTT

v_gene: TRBV30
j_gene: TRBJ1-2
d_gene: -
abundance: -
CDR3aa: CACGTGFPNYGYTF
CDR3nt: TGTGCCTGCGGTACAGGGTTCCCTAACTATGGCTACACCTTC

v_gene: TRBV5-1
j_gene: TRBJ1-1
d_gene: TRBD1
abundance: -
CDR3aa: CASSGGTGNTEAFF
CDR3nt: TGCGCCAGCAGCGGGGGGACAGGGAACACTGAAGCTTTCTTT

v_gene: TRBV9
j_gene: TRBJ2-5
d_gene: -
abundance: -
CDR3aa: CASSVGRSQETQYF
CDR3nt: TGTGCCAGCAGCGTAGGGAGATCTCAAGAGACCCAGTACTTC

v_gene: TRBV6-1
j_gene: TRBJ2-3
d_gene: -
abundance: -
CDR3aa: CASSEPRGADTQYF
CDR3nt: TGTGCCAGCAGTGAACCCAGGGGCGCAGATACGCAGTATTTT

v_gene: TRBV5-5
j_gene: TRBJ2-7
d_gene: TRBD1
abundance: -
CDR3aa: CASYRAGGEQYF
CDR3nt: TGTGCCAGTTATAGGGCAGGGGGCGAGCAGTACTTC

v_gene: TRBV7-9
j_gene: TRBJ1-5
d_gene: -
abundance: -
CDR3aa: CASTRPGKPQHF
CDR3nt: TGTGCCAGCACCCGCCCAGGGAAGCCCCAGCATTTT

v_gene: TRBV4-2
j_gene: TRBJ1-2
d_gene: -
abundance: -
CDR3aa: CASSQEASVYGYTF
CDR3nt: TGTGCCAGCAGCCAAGAGGCGAGCGTCTATGGCTACACCTTC

v_gene: TRBV3-1/TRBV3-2
j_gene: TRBJ1-1
d_gene: TRBD1
abundance: -
CDR3aa: CASNPGQGTGAFF
CDR3nt: TGTGCCAGCAACCCGGGACAGGGTACCGGAGCTTTCTTT

v_gene: TRBV5-1
j_gene: TRBJ1-2
d_gene: -
abundance: -
CDR3aa: CASSPGPYNYGYTF
CDR3nt: TGCGCCAGCAGTCCAGGGCCCTATAACTATGGCTACACCTTC

v_gene: TRBV7-8
j_gene: TRBJ1-1
d_gene: TRBD1
abundance: -
CDR3aa: CASRSTGTANTEAFF
CDR3nt: TGTGCCAGCAGATCGACCGGGACAGCGAACACTGAAGCTTTCTTT

v_gene: TRBV7-6
j_gene: TRBJ2-1
d_gene: TRBD2
abundance: -
CDR3aa: CASSATEAGPYNEQFF
CDR3nt: TGTGCCAGCAGCGCAACGGAAGCGGGGCCCTACAATGAGCAGTTCTTC

v_gene: TRBV10-1
j_gene: TRBJ2-1
d_gene: TRBD1
abundance: -
CDR3aa: CASSGMLSGTGAIEQFF
CDR3nt: TGCGCCAGCAGCGGGATGCTCTCCGGGACAGGGGCGATTGAGCAGTTCTTC

v_gene: TRBV27
j_gene: TRBJ2-2
d_gene: -
abundance: -
CDR3aa: CASSLIQFANTGELFF
CDR3nt: TGTGCCAGCAGTTTAATTCAGTTCGCGAACACCGGGGAGCTGTTTTTT

v_gene: TRBV5-5
j_gene: TRBJ1-2
d_gene: -
abundance: -
CDR3aa: CASRPAPVGDYGYTF
CDR3nt: TGTGCCAGCAGACCAGCACCCGTGGGAGACTATGGCTACACCTTC

v_gene: TRBV4-1
j_gene: TRBJ2-7
d_gene: -
abundance: few
CDR3aa: CASSQLKGANYEQYF
CDR3nt: TGCGCCAGCAGCCAACTCAAAGGGGCGAACTACGAGCAGTACTTC